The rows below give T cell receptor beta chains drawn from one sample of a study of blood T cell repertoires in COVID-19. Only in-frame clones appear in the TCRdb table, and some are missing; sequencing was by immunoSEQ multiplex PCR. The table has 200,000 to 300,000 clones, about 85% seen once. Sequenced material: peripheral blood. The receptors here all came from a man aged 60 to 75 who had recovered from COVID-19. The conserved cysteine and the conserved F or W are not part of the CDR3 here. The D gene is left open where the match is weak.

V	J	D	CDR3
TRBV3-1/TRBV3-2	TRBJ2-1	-	ASSQDWGGARTEQF
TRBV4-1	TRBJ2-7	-	ASSQGRSYEQY
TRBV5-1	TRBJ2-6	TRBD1	ASRTGGSGANVLT
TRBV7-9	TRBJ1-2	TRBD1	ASSYRDSFYGYT
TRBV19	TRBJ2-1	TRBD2	ASSSSGGASYNEQF
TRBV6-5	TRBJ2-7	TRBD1	ALGTGSYEQY
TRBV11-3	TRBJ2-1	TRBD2	ASSLAGLAGGGEQF
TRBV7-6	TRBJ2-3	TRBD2	ASSWASGSNTDTQY
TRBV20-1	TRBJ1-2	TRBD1	SASEGAYGYT
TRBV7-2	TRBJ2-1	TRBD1	ASRATGQGAFNEQF
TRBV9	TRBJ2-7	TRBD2	ASSPSGGAFYEQY
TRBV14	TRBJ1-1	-	ASSQRPEIEAF
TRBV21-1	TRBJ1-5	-	ASSKGHGETGGSQPQH
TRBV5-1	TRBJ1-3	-	ASSPTTPISGNTIY
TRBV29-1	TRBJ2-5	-	SVETAKGVETQY
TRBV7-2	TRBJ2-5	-	ASSSGPLDPETQY
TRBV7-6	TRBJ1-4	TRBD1	ASSPRDRGGEKLF
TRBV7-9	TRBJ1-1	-	ASGGALNTEAF
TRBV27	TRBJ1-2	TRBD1	ASSSRGRSYYGYT
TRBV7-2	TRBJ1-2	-	ASSSPLEFGYT
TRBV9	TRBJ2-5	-	ASSVGGVQETQY
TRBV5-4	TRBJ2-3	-	ASSLKLGLGGTDTQY
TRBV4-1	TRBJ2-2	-	ASSQGAVNTGELF
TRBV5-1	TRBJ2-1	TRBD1	ATSRDSYNEQF
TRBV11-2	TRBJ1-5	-	ASSLGARPNQPQH